This T cell receptor beta chain was retrieved from a study of T cells in Graves' hyperthyroidism and ophthalmopathy. In this sample, this clonotype turned up a few times. Amplification of TCR beta CDR3 regions used RNA as the template. Carried out on the TCR CDR3, a first-round RT-PCR used the HTBI primer set. TCRdb reprocessed the multiplex PCR reads via MiXCR and lists one record per CDR3 protein. The table has 150,000 or so distinct CDR3 sequences, 22% seen once. V gave up 5 bases and J gave up 6 bases; unmatched junction bases: 16. This CDR3 comprises 17 residues. Per germline, CDR1 DFQATT and CDR2 SNEGSKA (reference sequence).

The chain employs TRBV20-1 and TRBJ2-4, with 10 bases lining up with TRBD2. Specimen: blood. The TCR originated in a woman aged 45-59 years with Graves' hyperthyroidism that later progressed to Graves' ophthalmopathy. The CDR3 is CSASNPEGVAGGNIQYF. In DNA form, the CDR3 reads TGCAGTGCTTCAAATCCCGAAGGGGTAGCGGGAGGAAACATTCAGTACTTC.